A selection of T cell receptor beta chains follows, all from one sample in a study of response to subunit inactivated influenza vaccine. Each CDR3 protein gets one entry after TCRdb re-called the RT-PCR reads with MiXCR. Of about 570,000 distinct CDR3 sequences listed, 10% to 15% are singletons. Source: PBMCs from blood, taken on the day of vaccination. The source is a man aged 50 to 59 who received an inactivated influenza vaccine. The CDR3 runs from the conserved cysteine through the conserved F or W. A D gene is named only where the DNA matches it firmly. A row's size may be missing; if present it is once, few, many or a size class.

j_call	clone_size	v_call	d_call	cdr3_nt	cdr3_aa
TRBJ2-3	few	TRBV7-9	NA	TGTGCCAGCAGCGCCAGGGGCGGGAACACAGATACGCAGTATTTT	CASSARGGNTDTQYF
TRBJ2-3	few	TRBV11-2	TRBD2	TGTGCCAGCAGCTCGCGACCGGGACTAGCGGGGGGGGCAGATACGCAGTATTTT	CASSSRPGLAGGADTQYF
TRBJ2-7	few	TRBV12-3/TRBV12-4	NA	TGTGCCAGCAGTTTGTTCAGGTCGTCCTACGAGCAGTACTTC	CASSLFRSSYEQYF
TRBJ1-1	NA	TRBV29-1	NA	TGCAGCGAAACTCTCACAGGGTCTGTCAAAGCTTTCTTT	CSETLTGSVKAFF
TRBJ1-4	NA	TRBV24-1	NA	TGTGCCACCAGTGTCCCAGCCGGGACACCTCCGCCGGAGACTACAACTAATGAAAAACTGTTTTTT	CATSVPAGTPPPETTTNEKLFF
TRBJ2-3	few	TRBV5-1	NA	TGCGCCAGCAGGGCGGGAAAAACAGATACGCAGTATTTT	CASRAGKTDTQYF
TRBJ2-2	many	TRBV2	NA	TGTGCCGGCACAGGCGGACTTACTAACACCGGGGAGCTGTTTTTT	CAGTGGLTNTGELFF
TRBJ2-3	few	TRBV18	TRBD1	TGTGCCAGCTCACCACGACTACAGGGGCTCACAGATACGCAGTATTTT	CASSPRLQGLTDTQYF
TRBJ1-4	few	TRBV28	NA	TGTGCCAGCAGTTTTACTGTGGGGAGGGAAAAACTGTTTTTT	CASSFTVGREKLFF
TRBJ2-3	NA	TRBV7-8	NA	TGTGCCAGCAGCCACGACTGGGATACGCAGTATTTT	CASSHDWDTQYF
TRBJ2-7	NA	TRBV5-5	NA	TGTGCCAGCAATGTGAGGGAAACGGACGAGCAGTACTTC	CASNVRETDEQYF
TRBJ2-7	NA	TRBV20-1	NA	TGCAGTGCTAGGTTTGTGGGGAAGGAATACGAGCAGTACTTC	CSARFVGKEYEQYF
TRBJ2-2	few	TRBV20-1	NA	TGCAGTGCGAGTGACAGAAACACCGGGGAGCTGTTTTTT	CSASDRNTGELFF
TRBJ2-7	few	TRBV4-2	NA	TGTGCCAGCAGCCAAGAGGGGACACTTACCTACGAGCAGTACTTC	CASSQEGTLTYEQYF
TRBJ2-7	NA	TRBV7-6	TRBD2	TGTGCCAGCAGCCCGAGACTAGCGGGGGGGACCTACGAGCAGTACTTC	CASSPRLAGGTYEQYF
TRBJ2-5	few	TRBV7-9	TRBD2	TGTGCCAGCAGCGCCGGACTAGTATCCAGTGAGACCCAGTACTTC	CASSAGLVSSETQYF
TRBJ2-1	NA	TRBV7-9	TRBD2	TGTGCCAGCAGCTTAGGGACTAGCGGGGGGCGACCGCTCTTC	CASSLGTSGGRPLF
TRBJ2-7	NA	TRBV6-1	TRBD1	TGTGCCAGCAGCTTCCTTACGGGACAGGGAGGGCAGTACTTC	CASSFLTGQGGQYF
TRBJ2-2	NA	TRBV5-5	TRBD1	TGTGCCAGCAGTCAAATTCAGGGGGTCGGGGAGCTGTTTTTT	CASSQIQGVGELFF
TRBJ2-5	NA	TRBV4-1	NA	TGCGCCAGCACAGGGGATGGGAAGACCCAGTACTTC	CASTGDGKTQYF
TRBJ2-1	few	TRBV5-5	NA	TGTGCCAGCAGACGAGTAGACAATGAGCAGTTCTTC	CASRRVDNEQFF
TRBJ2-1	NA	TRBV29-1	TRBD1	TGCAGCGTTGATGAGGGGGCGATTGGTGAGCAGTTCTTC	CSVDEGAIGEQFF
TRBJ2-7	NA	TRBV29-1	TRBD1	TGCAGCGGGGGACAGGGCTCCTACGAGCAGTACTTC	CSGGQGSYEQYF
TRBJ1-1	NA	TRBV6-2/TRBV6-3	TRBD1	TGTGCCAGCTTACGACAGGGGAGGCTCACTGAAGCTTTCTTT	CASLRQGRLTEAFF
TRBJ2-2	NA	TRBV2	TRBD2	TGTGCCAGCAGGGTAACTACTAGCGGAGGGGAGAACACCGGGGAGCTGTTTTTT	CASRVTTSGGENTGELFF
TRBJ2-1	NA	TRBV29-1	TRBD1	TGCAGCGTTGGACAGGGGGCTCGGAATGAGCAGTTCTTC	CSVGQGARNEQFF
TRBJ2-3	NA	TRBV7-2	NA	TGTGCCAGCAGCTTAGTTCTCTACACAGATACGCAGTATTTT	CASSLVLYTDTQYF
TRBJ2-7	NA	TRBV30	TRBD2	TGTGCCTGGAAACCGGGACTAGCCTACGAGCAGTACTTC	CAWKPGLAYEQYF
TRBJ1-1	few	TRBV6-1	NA	TGTGCCAGCAGTGAAGTGGCCACTGAAGCTTTCTTT	CASSEVATEAFF
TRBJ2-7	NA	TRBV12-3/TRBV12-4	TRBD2	TGTGCCAGCAGGCCCGGACTAGTTCCCTACGAGCAGTACTTC	CASRPGLVPYEQYF
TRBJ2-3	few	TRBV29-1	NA	TGCAGCCTATCACCTGCCGGATGGGCGGGTGCTAGCACAGATACGCAGTATTTT	CSLSPAGWAGASTDTQYF
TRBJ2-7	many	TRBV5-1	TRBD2	TGCGCCAGCAGCTTGCACTTAGCGGGGACTTCCTACGAGCAGTACTTC	CASSLHLAGTSYEQYF
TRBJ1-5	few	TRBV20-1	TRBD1	TGCAGTGCTAGGATCGGGACAGCGGATCAGCCCCAGCATTTT	CSARIGTADQPQHF
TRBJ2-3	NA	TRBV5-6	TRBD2	TGTGCCAGCAGCCCAATCGGGACTAGCGGCACAGATACGCAGTATTTT	CASSPIGTSGTDTQYF
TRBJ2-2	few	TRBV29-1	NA	TGCAGCGCAGACAGGATAGACACCGGGGAGCTGTTTTTT	CSADRIDTGELFF
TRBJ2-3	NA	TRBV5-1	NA	TGCGCCAGCATGGGCGGGGGCCACACAATAACAGATACGCAGTATTTT	CASMGGGHTITDTQYF
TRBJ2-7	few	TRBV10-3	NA	TGTGCCATCAGTGCATCCCAGCCGGCCGAGCAGTACTTC	CAISASQPAEQYF
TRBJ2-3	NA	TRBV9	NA	TGTGCCAGCAGCCCAGGGGTCGCAGATACGCAGTATTTT	CASSPGVADTQYF
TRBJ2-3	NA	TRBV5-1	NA	TGCGCCAGCAGCTTGCAAACTAGCCCAGATACGCAGTATTTT	CASSLQTSPDTQYF
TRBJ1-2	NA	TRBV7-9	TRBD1	TGTGCCAGCAGCTTAGCGGGACAGAGTGGCTACACCTTC	CASSLAGQSGYTF
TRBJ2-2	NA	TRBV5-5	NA	TGTGCCAGCAGCTTATCCGGGTCGGGCGGGGAGCTGTTTTTT	CASSLSGSGGELFF
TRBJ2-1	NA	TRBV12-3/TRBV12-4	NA	TGTGCCAGCAGTTTAGGCGGGACACGGAATGAGCAGTTCTTC	CASSLGGTRNEQFF
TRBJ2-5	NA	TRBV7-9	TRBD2	TGTGCCAGCACCACGTGGAGCGGGGCGCGGTTGGAGACCCAGTACTTC	CASTTWSGARLETQYF
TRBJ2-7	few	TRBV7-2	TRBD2	TGTGCCAGCAGCTTAGGGGCTAGCGGTTACGAGCAGTACTTC	CASSLGASGYEQYF
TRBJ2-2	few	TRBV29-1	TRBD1	TGCAGCGTCGTACAGGGGACCGGGGAGCTGTTTTTT	CSVVQGTGELFF
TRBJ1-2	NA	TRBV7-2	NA	TGTGCCAGCAGCTTAGCGGGACAACCTAACTATGGCTACACCTTC	CASSLAGQPNYGYTF
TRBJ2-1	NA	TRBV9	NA	TGTGCCAGCAGCGTAGTCTCGGGAGTGTCTGGGCTGACGACGGGTCTATACAATGAGCAGTTCTTC	CASSVVSGVSGLTTGLYNEQFF
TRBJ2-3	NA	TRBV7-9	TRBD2	TGTGCCAGCAGCTCGGGACTAGCGCCAGATACGCAGTATTTT	CASSSGLAPDTQYF
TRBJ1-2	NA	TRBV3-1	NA	TGTGCCAGCTGCCAAGAGGTGGGCTATGGCTACACCTTC	CASCQEVGYGYTF
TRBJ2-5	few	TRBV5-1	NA	TGCGCCAGCAGCTTGGGCGCACCGGGGCCAAGAGAGAACTACTTC	CASSLGAPGPRENYF
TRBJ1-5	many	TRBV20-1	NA	TGCAGTGCTAGCGGGGGGGGGAACAGCAATCAGCCCCAGCATTTT	CSASGGGNSNQPQHF
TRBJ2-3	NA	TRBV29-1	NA	TGCAGCGTTTCTGCAGGGAAGACCGCAGATACGCAGTATTTT	CSVSAGKTADTQYF
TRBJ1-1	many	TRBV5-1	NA	TGCGCCAGCAGCTTCGCAGGGATGAACACTGAAGCTTTCTTT	CASSFAGMNTEAFF
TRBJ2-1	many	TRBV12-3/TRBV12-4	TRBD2	TGTGCCAGCAGCACCACTACTAGCGGGTCCTACAATGAGCAGTTCTTC	CASSTTTSGSYNEQFF
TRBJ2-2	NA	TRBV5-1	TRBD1	TGCGCCAGCAGCATACGCCCCGGGACAGGGAACACCGGGGAGCTGTTTTTT	CASSIRPGTGNTGELFF
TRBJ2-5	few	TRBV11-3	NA	TGTGCCAGCAGCACGTACCGGGGGGAGACCCAGTACTTC	CASSTYRGETQYF